This T cell receptor (beta chain) originates from a study of a mutant IDH1 vaccine in newly diagnosed glioma. CDR1 is SGHVS and CDR2 is FNYEAQ in the germline V gene. The CDR3 extends over 16 amino acids. V shed 5 bases and J shed 3 bases, with 19 bases lying between them. Study-level results: Apparently, pseudoprogression bore no relation to changes among the top peripheral T cell clonotypes.

Details on this clone: The antigen is undetermined.

Time point here: baseline, week 1 (first vaccination visit). Sample treatment: pre-vaccination baseline after standard-of-care therapy. Astrocytomas found in donors were new, WHO grade 3 or 4, IDH1-mutant and ATRX-lost. TCRdb keeps only in-frame clones here, not all; method: immunoSEQ multiplex PCR. The sample records 70,000 to 95,000 clones, almost 85% being singletons. The chain has TRBV7-6 and TRBJ2-5; D perhaps matches TRBD1 (5 bases). The receptor was derived from a middle-aged man with glioma. Some clones in this sample may be carry-over from other donors' samples. Here the sequenced sample was PBMCs, taken from a glioma patient treated with radiotherapy, temozolomide or both. CDR3 protein: CASSHGPRVTKETQYF. CDR3 sequence (DNA): TGTGCCAGCAGCCATGGGCCCAGGGTTACTAAAGAGACCCAGTACTTC. The entire variable domain, with the rest obtained from reference TRBV7-6 and TRBJ2-5, is as follows: GAGVSQSPRYKVTKRGQDVALRCDPISGHVSLYWYRQALGQGPEFLTYFNYEAQQDKSGLPNDRFSAERPEGSISTLTIQRTEQRDSAMYRCASSHGPRVTKETQYFGPGTRLLVL.